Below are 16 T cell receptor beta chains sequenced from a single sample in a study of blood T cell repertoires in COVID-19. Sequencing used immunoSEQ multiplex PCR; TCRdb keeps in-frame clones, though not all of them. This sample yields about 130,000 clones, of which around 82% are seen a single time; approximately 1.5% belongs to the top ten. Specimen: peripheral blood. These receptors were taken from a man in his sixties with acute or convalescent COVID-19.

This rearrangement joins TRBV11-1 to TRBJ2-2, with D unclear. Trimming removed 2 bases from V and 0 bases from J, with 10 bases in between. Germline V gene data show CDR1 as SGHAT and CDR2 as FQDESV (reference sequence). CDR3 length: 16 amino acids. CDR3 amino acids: CASSLYLSANTGELFF. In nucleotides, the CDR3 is TGTGCCAGCAGCTTATATTTGTCGGCGAACACCGGGGAGCTGTTTTTT.

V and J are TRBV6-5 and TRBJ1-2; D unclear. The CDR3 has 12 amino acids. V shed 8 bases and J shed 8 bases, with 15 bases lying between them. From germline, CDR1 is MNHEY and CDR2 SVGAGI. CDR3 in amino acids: CASHNRVWGYTF. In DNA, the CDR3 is TGTGCCAGCCACAACCGGGTGTGGGGCTACACCTTC.

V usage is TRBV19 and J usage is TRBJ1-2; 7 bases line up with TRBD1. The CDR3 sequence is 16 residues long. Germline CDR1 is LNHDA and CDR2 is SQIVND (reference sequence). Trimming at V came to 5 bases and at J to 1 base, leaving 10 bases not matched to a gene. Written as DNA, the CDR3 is TGTGCCAGTAGTCAAACCAGACAGGGTGGTAACTATGGCTACACCTTC. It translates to CASSQTRQGGNYGYTF.

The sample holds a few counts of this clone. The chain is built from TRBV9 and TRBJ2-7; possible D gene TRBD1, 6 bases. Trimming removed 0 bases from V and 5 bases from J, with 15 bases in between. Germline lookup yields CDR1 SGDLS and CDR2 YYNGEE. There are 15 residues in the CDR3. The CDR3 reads CASSVGTAPGHEQYF. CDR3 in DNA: TGTGCCAGCAGCGTAGGGACAGCCCCAGGGCACGAGCAGTACTTC.

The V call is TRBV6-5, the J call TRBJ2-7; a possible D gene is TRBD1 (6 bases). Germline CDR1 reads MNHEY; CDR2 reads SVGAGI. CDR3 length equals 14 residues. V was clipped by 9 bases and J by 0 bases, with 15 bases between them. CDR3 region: CARGCTGSSYEQYF. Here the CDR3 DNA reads TGTGCCAGGGGATGTACAGGGAGCTCCTACGAGCAGTACTTC.

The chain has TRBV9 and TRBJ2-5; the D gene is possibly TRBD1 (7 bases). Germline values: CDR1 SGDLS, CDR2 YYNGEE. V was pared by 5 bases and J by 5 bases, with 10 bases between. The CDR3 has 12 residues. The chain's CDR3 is CASSSGGETQYF. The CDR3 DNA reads TGTGCCAGCAGTTCAGGGGGGGAGACCCAGTACTTC.

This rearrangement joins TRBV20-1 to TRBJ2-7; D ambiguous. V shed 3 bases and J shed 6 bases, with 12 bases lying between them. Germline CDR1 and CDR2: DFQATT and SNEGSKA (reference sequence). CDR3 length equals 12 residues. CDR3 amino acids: CSASDRWPEQYF. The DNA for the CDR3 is TGCAGTGCTAGTGACCGTTGGCCCGAGCAGTACTTC.

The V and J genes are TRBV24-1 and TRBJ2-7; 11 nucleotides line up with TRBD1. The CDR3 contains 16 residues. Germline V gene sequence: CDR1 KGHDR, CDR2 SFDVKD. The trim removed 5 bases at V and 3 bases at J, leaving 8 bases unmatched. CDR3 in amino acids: CATSAWGQGGNYEQYF. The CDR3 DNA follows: TGTGCCACCAGTGCCTGGGGACAGGGGGGAAACTACGAGCAGTACTTC.

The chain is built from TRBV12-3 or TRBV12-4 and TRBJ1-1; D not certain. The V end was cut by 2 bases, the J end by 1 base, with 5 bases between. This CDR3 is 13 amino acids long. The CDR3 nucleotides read TGTGCCAGCAGTTTACGAGAGAACACTGAAGCTTTCTTT. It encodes CASSLRENTEAFF.

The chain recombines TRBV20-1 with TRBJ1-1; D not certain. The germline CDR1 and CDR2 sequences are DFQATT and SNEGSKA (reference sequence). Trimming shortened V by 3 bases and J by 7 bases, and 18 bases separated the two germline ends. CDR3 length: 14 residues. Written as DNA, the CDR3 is TGCAGTGCTAGTGGGATAGTTTTCGCGGGTGAAGCTTTCTTT. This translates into CSASGIVFAGEAFF.

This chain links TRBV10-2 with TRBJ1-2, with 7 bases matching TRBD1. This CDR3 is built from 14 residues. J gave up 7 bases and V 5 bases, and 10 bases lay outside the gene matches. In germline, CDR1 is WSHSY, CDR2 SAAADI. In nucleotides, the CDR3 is TGCGCCAGCAGTCAACAGGGGATTTTTGGTGGCTACACCTTC. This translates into CASSQQGIFGGYTF.

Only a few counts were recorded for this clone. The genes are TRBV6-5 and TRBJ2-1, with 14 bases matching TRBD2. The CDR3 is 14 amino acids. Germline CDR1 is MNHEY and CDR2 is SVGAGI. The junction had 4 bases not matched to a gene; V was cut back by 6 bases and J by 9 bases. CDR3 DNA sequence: TGTGCCAGCAGGACTAGCGGGGGGGCCTTTGAGCAGTTCTTC. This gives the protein CASRTSGGAFEQFF.

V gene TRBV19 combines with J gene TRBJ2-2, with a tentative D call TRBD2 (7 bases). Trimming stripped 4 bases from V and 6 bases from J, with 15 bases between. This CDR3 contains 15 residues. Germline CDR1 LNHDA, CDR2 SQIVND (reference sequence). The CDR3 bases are TGTGCCAGTAGTAATTTTCGGGGGGCGGCCGGGGAGCTGTTTTTT. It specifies CASSNFRGAAGELFF.

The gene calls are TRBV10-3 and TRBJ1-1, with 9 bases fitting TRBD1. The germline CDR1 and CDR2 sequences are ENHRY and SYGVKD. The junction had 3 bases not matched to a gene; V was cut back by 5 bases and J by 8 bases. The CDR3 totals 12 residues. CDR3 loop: CAISTGGQEAFF. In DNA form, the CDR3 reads TGTGCCATCAGTACAGGGGGCCAGGAAGCTTTCTTT.

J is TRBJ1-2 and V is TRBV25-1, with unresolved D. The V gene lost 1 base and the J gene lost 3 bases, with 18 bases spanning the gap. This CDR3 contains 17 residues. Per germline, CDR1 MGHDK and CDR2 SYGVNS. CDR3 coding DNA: TGTGCCAGCAGTGAATTATTAGCGGACGGAACTTACTATGGCTACACCTTC. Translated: CASSELLADGTYYGYTF.

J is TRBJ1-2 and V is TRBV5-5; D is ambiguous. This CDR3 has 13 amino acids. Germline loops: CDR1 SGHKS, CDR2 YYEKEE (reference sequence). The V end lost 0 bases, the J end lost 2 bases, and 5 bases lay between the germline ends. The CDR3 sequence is CASSLDTNYGYTF. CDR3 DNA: TGTGCCAGCAGCTTGGATACAAACTATGGCTACACCTTC.